This T cell receptor (beta chain) was documented in a study of T cell responses to AZD1222 COVID-19 vaccine. Overall study findings and caveats: Only 6 or 7 individuals given AZD1222 were seropositive at baseline.

Profiling relied on immunoSEQ multiplex PCR, and the TCRdb table lists in-frame clones only, not all of them. The table has roughly 120,000 clones, roughly 90% seen once. Of note for this clone: What it binds is not known.

V was pared by 4 bases and J by 5 bases, with 11 bases of the junction left unmatched. This CDR3 comprises 16 residues. CDR1 KGHSH and CDR2 LQKENI come from the germline V gene. Sequencing used peripheral blood, obtained 28 days after the second dose of the MenACWY control vaccine. The clonotype comes from an adult who received the MenACWY meningococcal vaccine as a control. The chain couples TRBV18 to TRBJ1-5, with TRBD1 identical over 7 bases. As DNA, the CDR3 is TGTGCCAGCTCACTCACCCAGGGGGGCGGATATCAGCCCCAGCATTTT. Encoded protein: CASSLTQGGGYQPQHF.